This T cell receptor beta chain was sequenced in a study of post-analysis software for immune sequencing data. Study-wide findings and caveats: Controls had lower frequencies than patients of a handful of TRBV segments, which included TRBV5-6, TRBV5-1 and TRBV20-1. Controls had significantly higher normalized Chao1 diversity than multiple sclerosis patients.

Unique molecular identifiers were built into the TCR beta cDNA libraries. When roughly 1 to 10 million T cells were used, they gave around 500,000 cDNA molecules. TCRdb itself ran the PCR reads through MiXCR, one entry per CDR3 protein. The table includes 750,000 to 950,000 distinct CDR3 sequences, about half detected once. This clonotype was counted only a few times. The antigen is unknown. The V segment lost 3 bases and the J segment 4 bases; nucleotides outside the gene matches: 4. This CDR3 is built from 14 residues. Germline CDR1 SGHTA, CDR2 FQGNSA. The source material was blood. The sequence derives from a girl between 5 and 17 years old with multiple sclerosis. V is TRBV7-2 and J is TRBJ2-7, with TRBD2 matching 9 bases. The CDR3 sequence is CASSLAREGYEQYF. The CDR3 DNA follows: TGTGCCAGCAGCTTGGCGCGGGAGGGGTACGAGCAGTACTTC.